One T cell receptor beta chain is described in this entry. The antigen remains unidentified. Profiled with immunoSEQ multiplex PCR; TCRdb holds only in-frame clones, not every one. The sample lists approximately 140,000 clones; around 86% were seen once. The data were taken from a study of cytomegalovirus exposure and HLA in healthy donors. Study results and caveats: Altogether, 164 TCR beta chains were recorded as cytomegalovirus-associated.

The sequenced sample consisted of PBMCs. The TCR sequence derives from a man aged 18 to 29 in good health and CMV-seropositive.

The CDR3 region is CASSQDRPNTGELFF. DNA of the CDR3: TGTGCCAGCTCCCAAGACAGGCCGAACACCGGGGAGCTGTTTTTT. V and J are TRBV18 and TRBJ2-2; TRBD1 is a possible D gene (6 bases). CDR1 is KGHSH and CDR2 is LQKENI in the germline V gene. This CDR3 region has 15 residues. V was clipped by 6 bases and J by 0 bases, with 11 bases between them.